This entry concerns a single T cell receptor (beta chain). Its target is unknown. TCRdb's table, derived via immunoSEQ multiplex PCR, lists solely in-frame clones and lacks some. Of 49,000 or so clones listed, more than 85% are singletons. This sample is part of a study of OX40 agonist ivuxolimab in advanced cancers. General study results and limits: Relative to CD4+ cells, CD8+ T cells on average had more expanded clones. At 0.1 to 3.0 mg/kg and by week 6, clonal expansion occurred in CD4+ and CD8+ blood T cells.

The CDR3 runs 15 residues. Germline CDR1 reads SGHNT; CDR2 reads YENEEA. With 5 bases clipped from V and 7 bases from J, the junction kept 6 bases outside the gene matches. This chain connects TRBV11-3 to TRBJ2-1; 12 bases fit TRBD2. The source of this sequence is an adult with an advanced solid tumor such as melanoma, head and neck, liver or kidney cancer. The specimen comprised CD4+ or CD8+ T cells sorted from blood, sampled in a trial of the OX40 agonist ivuxolimab. Here the CDR3 DNA reads TGTGCCAGCAGCCCCCGACTAGCGGGAGATAATGAGCAGTTCTTC. It specifies CASSPRLAGDNEQFF.